This TCR beta chain was recorded in a study of pediatric ulcerative colitis. Using immunoSEQ multiplex PCR, the repertoire was profiled, and TCRdb retains in-frame clones only, with some absent. The table shows approximately 9,000 clones, with 88% occurring only once. The germline V and J ends were trimmed by 5 bases and 3 bases, with 10 bases remaining between them. Germline V gives CDR1 ENHRY, CDR2 SYGVKD. The CDR3 is made up of 13 amino acids. The clonotype originates from a girl between 5 and 17 years old with moderate ulcerative colitis. The material sequenced was blood. The chain couples TRBV10-3 to TRBJ1-1; a possible D gene is TRBD1 (5 bases). This CDR3 is CAISRGMDTEAFF. The CDR3 DNA reads TGTGCCATCAGTCGGGGGATGGACACTGAAGCTTTCTTT.